Below are 28 T cell receptor beta chains sequenced from a single sample in a study of blood T cells in healthy people across ages. Combining a sample-barcoded 5' primer with a J-beta primer mix, a second PCR ran for about 6 to 12 cycles. Each CDR3 protein is one row after TCRdb ran MiXCR on the 5' RACE reads. Of about 1.5 million distinct CDR3 sequences listed, approximately 40% are singletons. Sequencing used blood. The receptors were gathered from a young woman in good health.

V gene TRBV20-1 combines with J gene TRBJ1-2, with unresolved D. In germline, CDR1 is DFQATT, CDR2 SNEGSKA (reference sequence). This CDR3 contains 15 residues. Trimming removed 1 base at V and 0 bases at J, with 12 bases between. CDR3 protein: CSARGSGAANYGYTF. DNA of the CDR3: TGCAGTGCTAGAGGGAGTGGCGCGGCTAACTATGGCTACACCTTC.

The chain carries TRBV7-7 and TRBJ2-1, with 11 nucleotides matching TRBD1. There are 18 residues in the CDR3. Germline V CDR1 and CDR2: SSHAT, FNYEAQ (reference sequence). Unmatched junction bases numbered 8, after V lost 1 base and J lost 3 bases. The CDR3 DNA reads as TGTGCCAGCAGCTTAGACGCCGCCGGGACAGGGGGCTACAATGAGCAGTTCTTC. Protein product: CASSLDAAGTGGYNEQFF. The complete variable domain, with remaining parts taken from reference TRBV7-7 and TRBJ2-1, reads GAGVSQSPRYKVTKRGQDVTLRCDPISSHATLYWYQQALGQGPEFLTYFNYEAQPDKSGLPSDRFSAERPEGSISTLTIQRTEQRDSAMYRCASSLDAAGTGGYNEQFFGPGTRLTVL.

This clonotype occurred many times. The chain recombines TRBV10-3 with TRBJ2-7; tentatively, D is TRBD2 (6 bases). The V end was cut by 7 bases, the J end by 4 bases, with 17 bases between. The CDR3 covers 14 residues. Germline CDR1 and CDR2: ENHRY and SYGVKD. CDR3 sequence reads: CAITPNREPYEQYF. CDR3 nucleotides: TGTGCCATCACCCCTAATCGGGAGCCTTACGAGCAGTACTTC.

V usage is TRBV30 and J usage is TRBJ2-4; 9 nucleotides match TRBD1. The tail of the sequence fits TRBJ2-7 better, so the J call may be wrong. Germline CDR1 is GTSNPN and CDR2 is SVGIG (reference sequence). The CDR3 spans 13 residues. CDR3 in DNA: TGTGCCTGGAGGCCGGGACAGGGATCCGAGCAGTACTTC. Translated, it gives CAWRPGQGSEQYF.

J is TRBJ2-3 and V is TRBV20-1, with D possibly matching TRBD2 (6 bases). CDR3 length: 14 residues. CDR1 and CDR2 from the germline V gene are DFQATT and SNEGSKA (reference sequence). Trimming removed 7 bases at V and 3 bases at J, with 17 bases between. CDR3 protein: CSVSSPRGTDTQYF. CDR3 in DNA: TGCAGTGTCTCCTCACCACGGGGGACAGATACGCAGTATTTT.

This clonotype was seen a handful of times. The chain is built from TRBV15 and TRBJ2-7, with unresolved D. Germline CDR1 LNHNV, CDR2 YYDKDF (reference sequence). The CDR3 contains 13 residues. V lost 0 bases and J 5 bases, leaving 8 bases between the germline ends. Written as DNA, the CDR3 is TGTGCCACCAGCAGAGATACTGGTAACGAGCAGTACTTC. This gives the protein CATSRDTGNEQYF.

This clonotype was counted between two and nine times. The chain combines TRBV7-2 with TRBJ1-2; 7 bases align to TRBD1. The V and J ends lost 1 base and 6 bases, in that order; junction bases with no gene match: 8. The V gene's germline CDR1 is SGHTA and CDR2 FQGNSA. The CDR3 runs to 15 residues. The CDR3 loop is CASSLEGGSFDGYTF. DNA of the CDR3: TGTGCCAGCAGCTTAGAAGGGGGCAGCTTCGATGGCTACACCTTC. Full variable domain (rest looked up from reference TRBV7-2 and TRBJ1-2): GAGVSQSPSNKVTEKGKDVELRCDPISGHTALYWYRQSLGQGLEFLIYFQGNSAPDKSGLPSDRFSAERTGGSVSTLTIQRTQQEDSAVYLCASSLEGGSFDGYTFGSGTRLTVV.

V is TRBV6-1 and J is TRBJ1-5, with D uncertain. This CDR3 spans 15 amino acids. Trimming removed 3 bases from V and 0 bases from J, with 9 bases in between. Germline V gene data show CDR1 as MNHNS and CDR2 as SASEGT. The CDR3 nucleotides are TGTGCCAGCAGTGACCTCTTGGCTAGCAATCAGCCCCAGCATTTT. It codes for CASSDLLASNQPQHF.

This clonotype appeared once. V usage is TRBV20-1 and J usage is TRBJ1-5; D is possibly TRBD1 (6 bases). The germline CDR1 and CDR2 sequences are DFQATT and SNEGSKA (reference sequence). The CDR3 consists of 14 residues. The V gene lost 6 bases and the J gene lost 0 bases, with 12 bases spanning the gap. The CDR3 is CSATQGTSNQPQHF. The CDR3 region has the DNA TGCAGTGCAACCCAGGGGACTAGCAATCAGCCCCAGCATTTT.

In regard to this clonotype: The junction departs from germline at one end; a sequencing error may be responsible. J is TRBJ2-5 and V is TRBV20-1; D perhaps matches TRBD1 (6 bases). The germline gives CDR1 DFQATT, CDR2 SNEGSKA (reference sequence). The CDR3 has 16 residues. This chain's CDR3 is CGASGPFDRYQETQYF. For the CDR3, the DNA is TGCGGTGCTAGTGGCCCCTTCGACAGGTACCAAGAGACCCAGTACTTC.

Regarding this clonotype: A much more abundant neighbour one base away suggests this may be a read error. This rearrangement joins TRBV5-1 to TRBJ2-5; TRBD1 is a possible D gene (6 bases). Germline V gene data show CDR1 as SGHRS and CDR2 as YFSETQ. The length of the CDR3 is 14 residues. V lost 4 bases and J 11 bases, leaving 21 bases between the germline ends. The CDR3 coding sequence is TGCGCCAGCAGCGTGGTGACAGGCGACTACGGGCAGTACTTC. Translated: CASSVVTGDYGQYF.

This chain joins TRBV6-6 and TRBJ2-3; maybe TRBD2 (7 bases). Between the trimmed V and J ends, which lost 8 bases and 1 base, there was a span of 16 bases. The CDR3 is made up of 15 amino acids. Germline lookup yields CDR1 MNHNY and CDR2 SVGAGI (reference sequence). The CDR3 region has the DNA TGTGCCAGCTTGCAGGCGGGGGCCGGCACAGATACGCAGTATTTT. It translates to CASLQAGAGTDTQYF.

The chain joins TRBV2 to TRBJ2-5; D gene ambiguous. CDR1 is SNHLY and CDR2 is FYNNEI in the germline V gene. Trimming removed 2 bases at V and 3 bases at J, with 7 bases between. The CDR3 is 13 amino acids. The CDR3 sequence: CASSERVEETQYF. In DNA, the CDR3 is TGTGCCAGCAGTGAACGGGTAGAAGAGACCCAGTACTTC.

The rearrangement uses TRBV4-2 and TRBJ1-6; 9 bases align to TRBD1. Trimming took 0 bases from V and 9 from J; bases not matched to a gene: 9. The CDR3 spans 17 residues. CDR1 is LGHNA and CDR2 is YNFKEQ in the germline V gene. CDR3 protein: CASSQETEGQGSSPLHF. CDR3 DNA sequence: TGTGCCAGCAGCCAAGAAACAGAGGGACAGGGTTCTTCACCCCTCCACTTT.

This clonotype was recorded a few times. The chain recombines TRBV27 with TRBJ2-6; maybe TRBD1 (5 bases). Germline V gives CDR1 MNHEY, CDR2 SMNVEV (reference sequence). This CDR3 contains 15 residues. V lost 8 bases and J lost 2, with 13 bases in between. This chain's CDR3 is CASALLRAGANVLTF. DNA of the CDR3: TGTGCCAGCGCCCTTCTCAGGGCTGGGGCCAACGTCCTGACTTTC.

The V call is TRBV30, the J call TRBJ2-1, with TRBD2 identical over 10 bases. The CDR3 contains 14 residues. Germline CDR1 is GTSNPN and CDR2 is SVGIG (reference sequence). V dropped 0 bases and J dropped 7; count of bases not matched to a gene: 3. This chain's CDR3 is CAWSVLAGRNEQFF. The CDR3 DNA reads TGTGCCTGGAGTGTACTAGCGGGAAGGAATGAGCAGTTCTTC.

This clonotype turned up a few times. The CDR3 protein is CAGSTGVETEAFF. CDR3 in DNA: TGTGCCGGATCGACAGGGGTGGAAACTGAAGCTTTCTTT. The chain has TRBV10-3 and TRBJ1-1; 8 nucleotides align to TRBD1. The CDR3 loop spans 13 amino acids. With V trimmed by 11 bases and J by 5 bases, 10 bases remained unmatched. CDR1 is ENHRY and CDR2 is SYGVKD in the germline V gene.

This clonotype was seen only a few times. The CDR3 DNA is TGTGCCAGCAGCCACGGACCTCCGGGACAGTATGGCTACACCTTC. This codes for CASSHGPPGQYGYTF. This rearrangement joins TRBV3-1 to TRBJ1-2; TRBD1 matches 7 bases. J gave up 5 bases and V 3 bases, and 9 bases lay outside the gene matches. This CDR3 is 15 amino acids long. Per the germline V gene, CDR1 is LGHDT and CDR2 is YNNKEL (reference sequence). The whole variable domain, filled in from reference TRBV3-1 and TRBJ1-2, reads DTAVSQTPKYLVTQMGNDKSIKCEQNLGHDTMYWYKQDSKKFLKIMFSYNNKELIINETVPNRFSPKSPDKAHLNLHINSLELGDSAVYFCASSHGPPGQYGYTFGSGTRLTVV.

The rearrangement links TRBV12-3 or TRBV12-4 to TRBJ1-4; D is possibly TRBD1 (5 bases). The V and J ends lost 5 bases and 8 bases respectively, with 15 bases between them. The length of the CDR3 is 14 residues. The chain's CDR3 is CASSPALGEEKLFF. CDR3 nucleotide sequence: TGTGCCAGCAGTCCTGCATTGGGGGAGGAAAAACTGTTTTTT.

The gene calls are TRBV12-3 or TRBV12-4 and TRBJ2-5; the D call may be TRBD1 or TRBD2 (5 bases each). This CDR3 region has 13 residues. V lost 4 bases and J 11 bases, leaving 17 bases between the germline ends. CDR3 sequence: CASSYRGRDEQYF. The CDR3 DNA follows: TGTGCCAGCAGTTACCGGGGCAGGGATGAGCAGTACTTC.

This clonotype was seen a handful of times. The CDR3, as DNA: TGCAGCGTCCTAGCGGGCGAGACCTACGAGCAGTACTTC. This gives the protein CSVLAGETYEQYF. The V gene is TRBV29-1, the J gene TRBJ2-7; 8 positions match TRBD2. CDR3 length equals 13 residues. Germline values: CDR1 SQVTM, CDR2 ANQGSEA. V gave up 6 bases and J gave up 2 bases; unmatched junction bases: 6.

In its sample, this clonotype was seen a few times. The rearrangement joins TRBV27 to TRBJ1-1; no firm D call. The CDR3 spans 15 residues. The germline gives CDR1 MNHEY, CDR2 SMNVEV (reference sequence). Deletions cut 5 bases from V and 6 bases from J, with 19 bases between. The CDR3 spells CASSTPGPTWAEAFF. As DNA, the CDR3 is TGTGCCAGCAGTACGCCGGGCCCTACTTGGGCTGAAGCTTTCTTT.

V is TRBV4-1 and J is TRBJ1-5; no firm D call. Between the trimmed V and J ends, which lost 0 bases and 5 bases, there was a span of 11 bases. Germline-derived CDR1 and CDR2 are MGHRA and YSYEKL. The CDR3 totals 15 residues. The CDR3 DNA follows: TGCGCCAGCAGCCAAGACGTGAGGGTGGATCAGCCCCAGCATTTT. Its translation is CASSQDVRVDQPQHF.

Notes on this clonotype: This could be a read error, since a much larger clone is one nucleotide away. The rearrangement uses TRBV4-2 and TRBJ2-7; 7 bases line up with TRBD1. From germline, CDR1 is LGHNA and CDR2 YNFKEQ. This CDR3 spans 15 amino acids. V lost 4 bases and J lost 7; bases outside the gene matches: 13. DNA for the CDR3: TGTGCCAGCAGCCCGAGGGGGACAGACCACAATGAGCAGTACTTC. Translation: CASSPRGTDHNEQYF.

The chain is built from TRBV30 and TRBJ1-4, with D possibly being TRBD1 (5 bases). The CDR3 totals 17 residues. CDR1 GTSNPN and CDR2 SVGIG come from the germline V gene (reference sequence). The ends were cut back, 0 bases at V and 4 bases at J, with 18 bases in the middle. The CDR3 loop is CAWSVGVRLGGNEKLFF. The DNA of the CDR3 is TGTGCCTGGAGTGTAGGAGTGCGACTGGGGGGTAATGAAAAACTGTTTTTT.

At least ten counts were recorded for this clonotype. The chain combines TRBV9 with TRBJ2-5, with a possible D match to TRBD2 (7 bases). The CDR3 extends over 14 amino acids. Germline V CDR1 and CDR2: SGDLS, YYNGEE. V shed 2 bases and J shed 3 bases, with 11 bases lying between them. The CDR3 region has the DNA TGTGCCAGCAGCGTGAGGGGGGGGAAAGAGACCCAGTACTTC. This codes for CASSVRGGKETQYF.

The chain combines TRBV7-2 with TRBJ2-7, with 9 bases lining up with TRBD2. The J call is doubtful: the DNA matches TRBJ2-5 better. Germline CDR1 SGHTA, CDR2 FQGNSA. The CDR3 contains 14 residues. CDR3 DNA: TGTGCCAGCAGAATAGCGGGAGCCAAAGAGACCCAGTACTTC. Translating it yields CASRIAGAKETQYF.

The chain recombines TRBV13 with TRBJ1-3; the D is unclear. The germline V and J ends were trimmed by 5 bases and 3 bases, with 11 bases remaining between them. This CDR3 contains 14 residues. CDR1 and CDR2 from the germline V gene are PRHDT and FYEKMQ (reference sequence). CDR3 sequence reads: CASSPVGVGNTIYF. DNA of the CDR3: TGTGCCAGCAGCCCCGTTGGGGTTGGAAACACCATATATTTT.